These 20 T cell receptor beta chains were sequenced from one sample in a study of response to subunit inactivated influenza vaccine. In TCRdb, the RT-PCR reads were re-called with MiXCR into one record per CDR3 protein. The profile covers a few hundred thousand distinct CDR3 sequences, with roughly 12% appearing a single time and approximately 10% taken by the ten largest. The same sample was also used in a study of T cells expressing NK-cell markers. From that second work: For TCR beta, cDNA was produced by 5'RACE template switching with UMIs.

The material was PBMCs from blood, obtained on the day of vaccination. These TCRs come from a man in his forties or fifties who received an inactivated influenza vaccine.

This clonotype was detected a few times. This chain links TRBV27 with TRBJ1-6; a weak D match, TRBD1 (6 bases). Per germline, CDR1 MNHEY and CDR2 SMNVEV (reference sequence). Trimming stripped 5 bases from V and 7 bases from J, with 12 bases between. The CDR3 totals 14 residues. The chain's CDR3 is CASSDRRWNSPLHF. The DNA of the CDR3 is TGTGCCAGCAGTGACAGGAGATGGAATTCACCCCTCCACTTT.

This clonotype appeared a few times. This sequence joins TRBV10-3 and TRBJ2-7; a possible D gene is TRBD2 (6 bases). CDR1 and CDR2 (germline): ENHRY, SYGVKD. The V and J ends lost 0 bases and 0 bases respectively, with 15 bases between them. The CDR3 contains 17 residues. As DNA, the CDR3 is TGTGCCATCAGTGAGTCATGGGGCGCGGGAAGCTCCTACGAGCAGTACTTC. Its translation: CAISESWGAGSSYEQYF.

This clonotype was seen at least ten times. The V call is TRBV7-9, the J call TRBJ2-1; D is perhaps TRBD2 (6 bases). V was pared by 2 bases and J by 4 bases, with 12 bases between. CDR1 and CDR2 (germline): SEHNR, FQNEAQ (reference sequence). The CDR3 runs 15 residues. CDR3: CASSLLTSSYNEQFF. The CDR3, as DNA: TGTGCCAGCAGCTTATTGACTAGTTCTTACAATGAGCAGTTCTTC.

The rearrangement joins TRBV7-9 to TRBJ1-1; no clear D. Looked up from germline, CDR1 is SEHNR and CDR2 is FQNEAQ (reference sequence). V dropped 5 bases and J dropped 3 bases, with 16 bases sitting between them. The CDR3 consists of 15 residues. The CDR3: CASSPAVGRDTEAFF. The DNA for the CDR3 is TGTGCCAGCAGCCCAGCGGTGGGTAGGGACACTGAAGCTTTCTTT.

This clonotype was detected only a few times. V usage is TRBV19 and J usage is TRBJ2-7, with D possibly matching TRBD1 (5 bases). V was cut by 5 bases and J by 0 bases, with 20 bases left in between. Germline V gene sequence: CDR1 LNHDA, CDR2 SQIVND (reference sequence). The CDR3 consists of 17 residues. CDR3 in amino acids: CASSPGHALRSSYEQYF. The CDR3 DNA follows: TGTGCCAGTAGTCCCGGACACGCCTTAAGGAGCTCCTACGAGCAGTACTTC.

This sequence joins TRBV11-2 and TRBJ2-5; possibly TRBD2 for D (5 bases). Germline loops: CDR1 SGHAT, CDR2 FQNNGV. This CDR3 spans 14 amino acids. Trimming shortened V by 2 bases and J by 5 bases, and 12 bases separated the two germline ends. CDR3: CASSLLEVWETQYF. In nucleotides, the CDR3 is TGTGCCAGCAGCTTATTGGAGGTTTGGGAGACCCAGTACTTC.

The chain joins TRBV27 to TRBJ2-7, with TRBD2 matching 10 bases. Per the germline V gene, CDR1 is MNHEY and CDR2 is SMNVEV (reference sequence). The CDR3 contains 15 residues. The V gene end was trimmed by 6 bases and the J gene end by 3 bases; junction bases not matched to a gene: 8. CDR3 amino acids: CASSRLAGGGYEQYF. Here the CDR3 DNA reads TGTGCCAGCAGCAGATTAGCGGGAGGAGGCTACGAGCAGTACTTC.

This clonotype came up many times. The chain is built from TRBV4-2 and TRBJ2-7; no clear D gene. Between the trimmed V and J ends, which lost 0 bases and 3 bases, there was a span of 12 bases. The CDR3 is 15 residues long. In germline, CDR1 is LGHNA, CDR2 YNFKEQ. The DNA for the CDR3 is TGTGCCAGCAGCCAAGATTTTGACGGCTACTACGAGCAGTACTTC. Amino acids: CASSQDFDGYYEQYF.

In this sample, this clonotype turned up many times. The chain employs TRBV5-1 and TRBJ1-6; D call uncertain. The length of the CDR3 is 12 residues. Germline V gene lookup returns CDR1 SGHRS and CDR2 YFSETQ. Trimming stripped 6 bases from V and 6 bases from J, with 7 bases between. The CDR3: CASTEGNSPLHF. The CDR3 region has the DNA TGCGCCAGCACGGAGGGTAATTCACCCCTCCACTTT.

The chain has TRBV11-2 and TRBJ1-6; D unclear. Trimming pared 0 bases from V and 12 bases from J, leaving 12 bases between. The CDR3 is 14 amino acids. Germline assignment: CDR1 SGHAT and CDR2 FQNNGV. DNA of the CDR3: TGTGCCAGCAGCTTAGAGGCTAGGCCGGGACCCCTCCACTTT. Protein sequence: CASSLEARPGPLHF.

This clonotype was detected a few times. The rearrangement uses TRBV5-1 and TRBJ2-5, with 12 bases aligning to TRBD2. This CDR3 has 16 residues. Germline V CDR1 and CDR2: SGHRS, YFSETQ. The V segment lost 5 bases and the J segment 5 bases; nucleotides outside the gene matches: 10. CDR3 in amino acids: CASSPTPGLAGETQYF. The DNA for the CDR3 is TGCGCCAGCAGTCCCACACCGGGACTAGCGGGCGAGACCCAGTACTTC. Based on the CDR3 plus reference TRBV5-1 and TRBJ2-5, the full variable domain is KAGVTQTPRYLIKTRGQQVTLSCSPISGHRSVSWYQQTPGQGLQFLFEYFSETQRNKGNFPGRFSGRQFSNSRSEMNVSTLELGDSALYLCASSPTPGLAGETQYFGPGTRLLVL.

This clonotype came up a few times. V gene TRBV3-1 combines with J gene TRBJ2-1; D not certain. Trimming cost V 4 bases and J 5 bases, with 12 bases left between them. The CDR3 has 14 amino acids. Germline CDR1 reads LGHDT; CDR2 reads YNNKEL (reference sequence). The CDR3 here is CASSLGHLNNEQFF. DNA for the CDR3: TGTGCCAGCAGCCTAGGGCACTTAAACAATGAGCAGTTCTTC.

This clonotype has a handful of counts. This chain joins TRBV24-1 and TRBJ1-1; D ambiguous. Trimming cost V 2 bases and J 1 base, with 4 bases left between them. The CDR3 spans 13 residues. Looked up from germline, CDR1 is KGHDR and CDR2 is SFDVKD. As DNA, the CDR3 is TGTGCCACCAGTGATTCCGGGAACACTGAAGCTTTCTTT. This translates into CATSDSGNTEAFF.

Details on this clonotype: The junction differs from germline at one of its ends, possibly a read error. The chain combines TRBV18 with TRBJ2-5; 8 bases align to TRBD1. Germline assignment: CDR1 KGHSH and CDR2 LQKENI. CDR3 length equals 15 residues. Here the CDR3 DNA reads TGTTCCAGCTCACGGACAGGGAGCTTGGGTGAGACCCAGTACTTC. Protein product: CSSSRTGSLGETQYF.

The table lists this clonotype with a few counts. The gene calls are TRBV4-3 and TRBJ2-7, with 8 positions matching TRBD1. Trimming at V came to 1 base and at J to 7 bases, leaving 9 bases not matched to a gene. Germline CDR1 reads LGHNA; CDR2 reads YSLEER. The CDR3 loop spans 15 amino acids. The CDR3 here is CASSQVGQGSKEQYF. In DNA, the CDR3 is TGCGCCAGCAGCCAAGTAGGACAGGGATCTAAGGAGCAGTACTTC.

The CDR3 region has the DNA TGTGCCAGCAGCTTTTCAGTCATGGTCCGCGAGCAGTACTTC. Its translation is CASSFSVMVREQYF. The chain is built from TRBV7-9 and TRBJ2-7; D is uncertain. V was trimmed by 3 bases and J by 6 bases, leaving 15 bases between them. The germline gives CDR1 SEHNR, CDR2 FQNEAQ (reference sequence). This CDR3 is built from 14 residues.

This clonotype turned up a few times. The chain combines TRBV5-1 with TRBJ1-1; D is undetermined. The CDR3 consists of 15 residues. Germline CDR1 and CDR2: SGHRS and YFSETQ. The germline V and J ends were trimmed by 0 bases and 1 base, with 10 bases remaining between them. Written as DNA, the CDR3 is TGCGCCAGCAGCTTGGTCGGGCAGCAGAACACTGAAGCTTTCTTT. Translating gives CASSLVGQQNTEAFF. Variable domain in full (rest from reference TRBV5-1 and TRBJ1-1): KAGVTQTPRYLIKTRGQQVTLSCSPISGHRSVSWYQQTPGQGLQFLFEYFSETQRNKGNFPGRFSGRQFSNSRSEMNVSTLELGDSALYLCASSLVGQQNTEAFFGQGTRLTVV.

In this sample, this clonotype turned up many times. The chain couples TRBV20-1 to TRBJ2-2; D not resolved. The CDR3 sequence is 14 residues long. Germline-derived CDR1 and CDR2 are DFQATT and SNEGSKA (reference sequence). V lost 0 bases and J 2 bases, leaving 7 bases between the germline ends. DNA for the CDR3: TGCAGTGCTAGAGATCTCAGAAACACCGGGGAGCTGTTTTTT. Translated: CSARDLRNTGELFF.

This chain joins TRBV7-9 and TRBJ2-7, with TRBD2 matching over 9 bases. Germline trimming cut 5 bases from V and 1 base from J; bases unmatched to any gene: 12. Germline CDR1 is SEHNR and CDR2 is FQNEAQ (reference sequence). The length of the CDR3 is 17 residues. The CDR3: CASSQASLRGGSYEQYF. The DNA of the CDR3 is TGTGCCAGCAGCCAGGCCTCGTTGCGGGGGGGTTCCTACGAGCAGTACTTC. Looking up the rest from reference TRBV7-9 and TRBJ2-7 gives the full variable domain: DTGVSQNPRHKITKRGQNVTFRCDPISEHNRLYWYRQTLGQGPEFLTYFQNEAQLEKSRLLSDRFSAERPKGSFSTLEIQRTEQGDSAMYLCASSQASLRGGSYEQYFGPGTRLTVT.

This clonotype occurred many times. This chain links TRBV5-5 with TRBJ1-1; D remains unclear. Trimming took 0 bases from V and 5 from J, leaving 8 bases between them. The CDR3 is 13 amino acids. Germline V gene lookup returns CDR1 SGHKS and CDR2 YYEKEE (reference sequence). The CDR3 loop is CASSLVPGTEAFF. The CDR3 region has the DNA TGTGCCAGCAGCTTGGTACCGGGGACTGAAGCTTTCTTT.